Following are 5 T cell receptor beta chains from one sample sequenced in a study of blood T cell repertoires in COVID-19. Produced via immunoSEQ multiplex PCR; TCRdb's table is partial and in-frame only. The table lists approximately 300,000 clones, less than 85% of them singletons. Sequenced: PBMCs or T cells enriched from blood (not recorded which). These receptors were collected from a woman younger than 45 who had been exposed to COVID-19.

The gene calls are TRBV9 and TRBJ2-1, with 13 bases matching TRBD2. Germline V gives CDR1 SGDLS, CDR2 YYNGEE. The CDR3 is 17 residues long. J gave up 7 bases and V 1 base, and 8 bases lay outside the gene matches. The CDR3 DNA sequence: TGTGCCAGCAGCGTATATCCTAGGACTAGCGGGAGTAATGAGCAGTTCTTC. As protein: CASSVYPRTSGSNEQFF.

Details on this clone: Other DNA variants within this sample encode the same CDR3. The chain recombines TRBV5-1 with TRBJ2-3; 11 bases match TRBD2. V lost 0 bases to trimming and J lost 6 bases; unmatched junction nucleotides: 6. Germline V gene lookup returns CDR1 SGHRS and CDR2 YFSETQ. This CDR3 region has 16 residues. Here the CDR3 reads CASSLVLAGVSDTQYF. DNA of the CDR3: TGCGCCAGCAGCTTGGTACTAGCGGGGGTCTCGGATACGCAGTATTTT.

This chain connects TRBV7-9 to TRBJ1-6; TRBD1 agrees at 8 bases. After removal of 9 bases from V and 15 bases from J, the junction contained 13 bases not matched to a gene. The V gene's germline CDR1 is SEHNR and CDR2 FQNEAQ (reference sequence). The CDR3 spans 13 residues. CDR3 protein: CASLRQGPDDLHF. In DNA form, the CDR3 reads TGTGCCAGTCTGCGACAGGGGCCTGACGACCTCCACTTT. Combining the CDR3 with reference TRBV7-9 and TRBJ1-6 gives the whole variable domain DTGVSQNPRHKITKRGQNVTFRCDPISEHNRLYWYRQTLGQGPEFLTYFQNEAQLEKSRLLSDRFSAERPKGSFSTLEIQRTEQGDSAMYLCASLRQGPDDLHFGNGTRLTVT.

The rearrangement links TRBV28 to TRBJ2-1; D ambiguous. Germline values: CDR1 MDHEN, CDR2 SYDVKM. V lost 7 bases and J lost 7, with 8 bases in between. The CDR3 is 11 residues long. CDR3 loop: CASTISNEQFF. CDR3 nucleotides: TGTGCCAGCACTATTTCTAATGAGCAGTTCTTC.

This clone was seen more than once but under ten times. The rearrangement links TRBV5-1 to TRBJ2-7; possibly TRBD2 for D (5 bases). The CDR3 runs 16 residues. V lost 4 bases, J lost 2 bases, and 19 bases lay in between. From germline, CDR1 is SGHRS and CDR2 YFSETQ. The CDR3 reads CASSQAGRGSTYEQYF. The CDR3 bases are TGCGCCAGCAGCCAAGCCGGTCGTGGGAGTACCTACGAGCAGTACTTC.